Listed below are T cell receptor beta chains from one sample, sequenced in a study of blood T cells in healthy people across ages. TCRdb re-derived calls from the 5' RACE reads in MiXCR, one entry per CDR3 protein. The sample has approximately 350,000 distinct CDR3 sequences, roughly half seen once. The sequenced material came from blood. These receptors were taken from a man aged 55 to 70 in good health. CDR3s include the opening cysteine and the closing phenylalanine or tryptophan. Each record gives: V gene, J gene, clone size, D gene, CDR3 protein, CDR3 DNA. A D gene is named only where the DNA matches it firmly. Size is omitted from some rows. Given values are once, few, many or a class for expanded clones.

V gene: TRBV7-9
J gene: TRBJ2-1
clone size: few
D gene: TRBD2
CDR3 protein: CASSLLSGRSSEQFF
CDR3 DNA: TGTGCCAGCAGCTTACTTAGCGGGAGGTCATCTGAGCAGTTCTTC

V gene: TRBV25-1
J gene: TRBJ2-7
clone size: few
D gene: TRBD2
CDR3 protein: CASSPGGAVRENEQYF
CDR3 DNA: TGTGCCAGCAGCCCGGGGGGGGCGGTAAGAGAAAACGAGCAGTACTTC

V gene: TRBV20-1
J gene: TRBJ2-1
clone size: few
D gene: NA
CDR3 protein: CSARGGSYNEQFF
CDR3 DNA: TGCAGTGCTAGAGGGGGATCGTACAATGAGCAGTTCTTC

V gene: TRBV7-9
J gene: TRBJ1-4
clone size: NA
D gene: TRBD1
CDR3 protein: CASSLARQGAGSEKLFF
CDR3 DNA: TGTGCCAGCAGCTTAGCCCGACAGGGGGCAGGGAGTGAAAAACTGTTTTTT

V gene: TRBV18
J gene: TRBJ2-7
clone size: NA
D gene: TRBD1
CDR3 protein: CASSPTGAEDEQYF
CDR3 DNA: TGTGCCAGCTCTCCCACAGGGGCAGAGGACGAGCAGTACTTC

V gene: TRBV7-2
J gene: TRBJ2-1
clone size: NA
D gene: NA
CDR3 protein: CASSPSAMGSYNEQFF
CDR3 DNA: TGTGCCAGCAGCCCTAGTGCGATGGGCTCCTACAATGAGCAGTTCTTC

V gene: TRBV2
J gene: TRBJ1-2
clone size: NA
D gene: TRBD1
CDR3 protein: CASRIRSGQGNYGYTF
CDR3 DNA: TGTGCCAGCAGGATTAGATCAGGACAGGGGAACTATGGCTACACCTTC

V gene: TRBV28
J gene: TRBJ2-4
clone size: few
D gene: TRBD1
CDR3 protein: CVSTSGQGRIQYF
CDR3 DNA: TGTGTCAGCACCTCTGGACAGGGCCGGATTCAGTACTTC

V gene: TRBV20-1
J gene: TRBJ2-5
clone size: NA
D gene: NA
CDR3 protein: CSARDGGRQYF
CDR3 DNA: TGCAGTGCTAGAGATGGGGGACGACAGTACTTC

V gene: TRBV27
J gene: TRBJ2-3
clone size: NA
D gene: NA
CDR3 protein: CASSLIYTDTQYF
CDR3 DNA: TGTGCCAGCAGTTTGATCTACACAGATACGCAGTATTTT

V gene: TRBV9
J gene: TRBJ2-7
clone size: NA
D gene: TRBD2
CDR3 protein: CASSVGGGGYEQYF
CDR3 DNA: TGTGCCAGCAGCGTAGGAGGCGGGGGCTACGAGCAGTACTTC

V gene: TRBV5-4
J gene: TRBJ2-3
clone size: NA
D gene: NA
CDR3 protein: CASSPGATTSTDTQYF
CDR3 DNA: TGTGCCAGCAGCCCTGGGGCTACCACTAGCACAGATACGCAGTATTTT

V gene: TRBV30
J gene: TRBJ2-3
clone size: few
D gene: TRBD2
CDR3 protein: CAWSGLAGGDTQYF
CDR3 DNA: TGTGCCTGGAGTGGACTAGCGGGGGGAGATACGCAGTATTTT

V gene: TRBV20-1
J gene: TRBJ2-5
clone size: NA
D gene: TRBD1
CDR3 protein: CSANGWTGDPRSQYF
CDR3 DNA: TGCAGTGCCAACGGTTGGACAGGGGACCCGAGGTCCCAGTACTTC

V gene: TRBV21-1
J gene: TRBJ2-7
clone size: few
D gene: NA
CDR3 protein: CASSPFRGGDEQYF
CDR3 DNA: TGTGCCAGCAGCCCATTCCGGGGCGGCGACGAGCAGTACTTC

V gene: TRBV20-1
J gene: TRBJ2-7
clone size: NA
D gene: TRBD2
CDR3 protein: CSAEGTTDGEQYF
CDR3 DNA: TGCAGTGCCGAAGGGACTACCGATGGGGAGCAGTACTTC

V gene: TRBV20-1
J gene: TRBJ2-1
clone size: NA
D gene: NA
CDR3 protein: CSARDPGVRSNNEQFF
CDR3 DNA: TGCAGTGCTAGAGATCCGGGGGTAAGGAGTAACAATGAGCAGTTCTTC